One and the same sample provided the 6 T cell receptor beta chains below, sequenced in a study of cytomegalovirus exposure and HLA in healthy donors. Primers: 60 Vbeta forward and 13 Jbeta reverse. Some clones are missing from TCRdb's copy, which holds only in-frame ones; the method was immunoSEQ multiplex PCR. Of 84,000 or so clones in the sample, 70% to 85% were seen once. The sequencing sample was made of PBMCs. The receptor source for this set is a man younger than 45 in good health and CMV-seronegative.

This rearrangement joins TRBV5-8 to TRBJ1-5; D is unresolved. V shed 1 base and J shed 2 bases, with 13 bases lying between them. The CDR3 has 16 residues. Germline V gene lookup returns CDR1 SGHTS and CDR2 YDEGEE. In DNA, the CDR3 is TGTGCCAGCAGCTTGAAATCTTGGCAAGGCAATCAGCCCCAGCATTTT. It is translated as CASSLKSWQGNQPQHF.

V and J are TRBV7-9 and TRBJ2-7, with D possibly TRBD1 on 5 matching bases. Germline lookup yields CDR1 SEHNR and CDR2 FQNEAQ (reference sequence). CDR3 size: 12 residues. The V gene lost 2 bases and the J gene lost 3 bases, with 5 bases spanning the gap. In DNA form, the CDR3 reads TGTGCCAGCAGCTTACAGGGCTACGAGCAGTACTTC. Its protein is CASSLQGYEQYF.

The chain recombines TRBV7-6 with TRBJ1-1, with D possibly matching TRBD1 (6 bases). Per germline, CDR1 SGHVS and CDR2 FNYEAQ. This CDR3 is built from 14 residues. Trimming stripped 6 bases from V and 4 bases from J, with 15 bases between. The CDR3 sequence is CASRGGASGTEAFF. The DNA of the CDR3 is TGTGCCAGCAGGGGGGGGGCCTCGGGCACTGAAGCTTTCTTT.

This chain joins TRBV6-5 and TRBJ2-1, with 8 positions matching TRBD2. The CDR3 is 16 amino acids. Germline V gene data show CDR1 as MNHEY and CDR2 as SVGAGI. J was trimmed by 8 bases and V by 4 bases; bases with no gene match: 13. CDR3 coding DNA: TGTGCCAGCAGTTTGTTGGCGGGGGGAAGAATCGATGAGCAGTTCTTC. Translating gives CASSLLAGGRIDEQFF.

This clone showed up just a few times. The chain carries TRBV7-9 and TRBJ2-5, with D unclear. This CDR3 has 13 residues. With 1 base removed from V and 3 bases from J, the gap between germline ends came to 6 bases. Germline assignment: CDR1 SEHNR and CDR2 FQNEAQ (reference sequence). Written as DNA, the CDR3 is TGTGCCAGCAGCTTAGAACATAAAGAGACCCAGTACTTC. Its protein product is CASSLEHKETQYF.

V is TRBV9 and J is TRBJ2-2; D is possibly TRBD1 (6 bases). V gave up 0 bases and J gave up 1 base, with 10 bases separating them. There are 16 residues in the CDR3. Looked up from germline, CDR1 is SGDLS and CDR2 is YYNGEE. The CDR3 sequence is CASSVAGQLNTGELFF. DNA for the CDR3: TGTGCCAGCAGCGTAGCCGGACAGCTGAACACCGGGGAGCTGTTTTTT.